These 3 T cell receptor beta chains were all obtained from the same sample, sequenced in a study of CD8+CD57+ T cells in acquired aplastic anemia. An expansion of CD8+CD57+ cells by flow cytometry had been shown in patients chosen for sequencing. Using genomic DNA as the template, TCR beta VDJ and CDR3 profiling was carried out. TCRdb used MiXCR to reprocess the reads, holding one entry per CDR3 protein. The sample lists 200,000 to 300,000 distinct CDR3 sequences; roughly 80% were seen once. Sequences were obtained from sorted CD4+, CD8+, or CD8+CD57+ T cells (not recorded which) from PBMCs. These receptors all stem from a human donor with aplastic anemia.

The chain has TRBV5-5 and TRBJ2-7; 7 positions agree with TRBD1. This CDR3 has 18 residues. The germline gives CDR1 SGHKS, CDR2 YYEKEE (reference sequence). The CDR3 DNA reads TGTGCCAGCAGCTTTCATCGGGACGGGACAGCCCTTTCCTGCGAGCAGTACGTC. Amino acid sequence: CASSFHRDGTALSCEQYV.

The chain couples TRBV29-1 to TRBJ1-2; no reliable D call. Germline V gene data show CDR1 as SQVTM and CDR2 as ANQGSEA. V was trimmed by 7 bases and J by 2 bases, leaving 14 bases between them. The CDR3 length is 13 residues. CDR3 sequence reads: CSALTGPNYGYTF. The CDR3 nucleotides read TGCAGCGCGCTGACCGGACCGAACTATGGCTACACCTTC.

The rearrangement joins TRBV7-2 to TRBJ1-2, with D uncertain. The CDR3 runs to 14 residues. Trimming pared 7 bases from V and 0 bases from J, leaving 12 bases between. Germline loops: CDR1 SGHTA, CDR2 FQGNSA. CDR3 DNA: TGTGCCAGCAACCCTGGTGAGACTAACTATGGCTACACCTTC. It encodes CASNPGETNYGYTF.